The subject of this entry is one TCR beta chain. The antigen it binds to is not known. No clone much larger than this one lies a single base away; base qualities are absent. CDR1 and CDR2 are drawn from the germline V gene: MDHEN, SYDVKM. The cysteine opens and the phenylalanine closes a CDR3 of 15 amino acids. The retained sequence is limited to the CDR3, 45 bases, with the frame set at the first base. The junction shows trimming of 6 bases on V and 1 base on J, plus 15 bases between the germline ends. The donors were included in the validation cohort of over a hundred subjects, a group kept apart from the roughly 700-subject first cohort. This entry comes from a study of cytomegalovirus exposure and HLA in healthy donors (dated by TCRdb to the late 2010s). Regarding the research as a whole: According to a later analysis, the roughly 130 validation repertoires were produced on the same platform as the approximately 620 repertoires of the first cohort. The study aimed to test whether cataloging public T cell receptors could reveal signatures of past pathogen exposure. In addition to the first cohort of hundreds of subjects, a separate validation cohort of over 90 different subjects was used. To predict cytomegalovirus infection status, the study combined high-throughput TCR immunosequencing, statistical association of individual TCRs with disease status, and machine learning.

What the authors observed across the whole study: It was suggested by the authors that the approach could potentially be generalized to other disease states and immunological phenotypes. Cytomegalovirus status was reported to be diagnosed by the classifier with high specificity and sensitivity in both the original and validation cohorts. Of the cluster scores, 85% to 95% were above 0 in a later analysis, which found that TCRs clustered in the first cohort also tended to co-occur in the approximately 110 validation repertoires. In the study, approximately 160 TCR beta chains were listed as associated with cytomegalovirus. A later analysis had no HLA typing for the validation cohort, so co-occurrence there was scored across all 130 or so repertoires. Most TCR sequences were seen in very few donors, while some public TCRs were found in many individuals. In vitro tests confirmed that a few of the cytomegalovirus-associated TCR beta chains recognize cytomegalovirus antigens.

Libraries came from the immunoSEQ multiplex PCR assay. On the authors' methods: A statistical classification framework was built for diagnosing cytomegalovirus status from the catalog of TCR beta chain sequences. TCRdb's version of the immuneACCESS table is confined to in-frame rearrangements and falls short of the full clone set. An unresolved V gene accounts for under half of the shortfall where checked; the remainder is of unknown origin. The V and J calls and clone size come from that table; D and trimming were worked out from the DNA. This sample has around 150,000 clones in its table, and more than 70% of those were observed once. The biggest ten clones account for 3% of the sample.

Here the chain combines TRBV28 and TRBJ1-1, and perhaps TRBD1 as D gene, on 6 matching bases. This TCR derives from a man aged 18 to 29 in good health and CMV-seronegative. The source material was PBMCs. The CDR3 region reads CASRQPDRPNTEAFF. The DNA sequence is given as TGTGCCAGCAGGCAACCAGACAGGCCGAACACTGAAGCTTTCTTT.